A selection of T cell receptor beta chains follows, all from one sample in a study of cytomegalovirus exposure and HLA in healthy donors. The protocol was immunoSEQ multiplex PCR, while the TCRdb copy is restricted to in-frame clones and leaves out a portion. The sample yields some 120,000 clones, 70% to 85% seen once. Material: PBMCs. Receptors originate from a human donor in good health. CDR3s include the opening cysteine and the closing phenylalanine or tryptophan. D genes are given only for firm matches. Size is stated for part of the rows, as once, few or many counts, or as a class when the clone is expanded.

V,size,J,D,length,DNA,CDR3
TRBV30,-,TRBJ1-5,TRBD1,19,TGTGCCTGGAGCCCTAAAAACATAGGGACAGGGGGTTTTTGGCAGCCCCAGCATTTT,CAWSPKNIGTGGFWQPQHF
TRBV23-1,-,TRBJ2-3,-,18,TGCGCCAGCAGTTCAAGATACCCCTCTAGTGTCAGCACAGATACGCAGTATTTT,CASSSRYPSSVSTDTQYF
TRBV11-2,-,TRBJ2-7,-,14,TGTGCCAGCAGTCGGCAGGGGCCCCTCTACGAGCAGTACTTC,CASSRQGPLYEQYF
TRBV5-6,few,TRBJ1-2,-,14,TGTGCCAGCAGCTCGGGGGGGGTAAACTATGGCTACACCTTC,CASSSGGVNYGYTF
TRBV9,-,TRBJ1-6,-,16,TGTGCCAGCAGCGCACACGGGAGCTCCTATAATTCACCCCTCCACTTT,CASSAHGSSYNSPLHF
TRBV5-4,-,TRBJ2-1,TRBD2,15,TGTGCCAGCAGCGGAGGGACTAGCGCTTACAATGAGCAGTTCTTC,CASSGGTSAYNEQFF
TRBV2,once,TRBJ1-2,-,14,TGTGCCAGCAGCCCCGACGTGGGGGGTTGGCGCTACACCTTC,CASSPDVGGWRYTF
TRBV14,-,TRBJ2-5,-,14,TGTGCCAGCAGCCAAGCAGGGGCCGCCGTGGTCCAGTACTTC,CASSQAGAAVVQYF
TRBV28,-,TRBJ1-1,-,12,TGTGCCAGCAGTCTAACAGGGTATAGGACTTTCTTT,CASSLTGYRTFF
TRBV11-3,-,TRBJ1-1,TRBD1,14,TGTGCCAGCAGCTCCCGGACAGGGAACACTGAAGCTTTCTTT,CASSSRTGNTEAFF